The next 3 T cell receptor beta chains were all read from a single sample in a study of T cells in Graves' hyperthyroidism and ophthalmopathy. The TCR beta CDR3 regions underwent amplification using RNA transcripts as the source. HTBI primers were the set used in a first-round RT-PCR of the TCR CDR3. MiXCR was run by TCRdb on the multiplex PCR reads, yielding one entry per CDR3 protein. The sample lists 730,000 or so distinct CDR3 sequences, 15% to 20% seen once, with over 15% in the top ten. Sequenced material: blood. Receptor source: a woman in her 50s with Graves' hyperthyroidism that later progressed to Graves' ophthalmopathy.

V is TRBV7-9 and J is TRBJ1-4; no definite D call. The CDR3 has 14 residues. With 3 bases removed from V and 5 bases from J, the gap between germline ends came to 10 bases. The germline CDR1 and CDR2 sequences are SEHNR and FQNEAQ (reference sequence). The CDR3 DNA reads as TGTGCCAGCAGCTTGGACCAGTTAAATGAAAAACTGTTTTTT. Its protein is CASSLDQLNEKLFF.

The chain joins TRBV2 to TRBJ1-4; D ambiguous. This CDR3 contains 16 residues. Trimming pared 1 base from V and 4 bases from J, leaving 13 bases between. In germline, CDR1 is SNHLY, CDR2 FYNNEI. CDR3 protein: CASSEGRQNHNEKLFF. The CDR3 DNA reads TGTGCCAGCAGTGAAGGAAGGCAGAATCATAATGAAAAACTGTTTTTT. Complete variable domain (other parts from reference TRBV2 and TRBJ1-4): EPEVTQTPSHQVTQMGQEVILRCVPISNHLYFYWYRQILGQKVEFLVSFYNNEISEKSEIFDDQFSVERPDGSNFTLKIRSTKLEDSAMYFCASSEGRQNHNEKLFFGSGTQLSVL.

J is TRBJ1-5 and V is TRBV19; D remains unclear. V lost 2 bases, J lost 5 bases, and 13 bases lay in between. This CDR3 has 15 amino acids. Germline V gives CDR1 LNHDA, CDR2 SQIVND (reference sequence). CDR3 region: CASSISTYRDQPQHF. CDR3 DNA: TGTGCCAGTAGTATATCGACATATCGGGATCAGCCCCAGCATTTT.